This T cell receptor beta chain was obtained from a study of T cell responses to AZD1222 COVID-19 vaccine. TCRdb's copy holds only in-frame clones and misses some; the assay was immunoSEQ multiplex PCR. This sample has about 120,000 clones, with roughly 93% found just once. The trim removed 10 bases at V and 4 bases at J, leaving 13 bases unmatched. CDR3 size: 14 residues. The germline V gene encodes CDR1 MNHEY and CDR2 SMNVEV (reference sequence). About this clone itself: Its target is not known.

General study points: Repertoire collection took place solely once the T cell response had peaked. Dominant at 160-218 and 743-854, vaccine-associated CD4 TCRs also spanned spike. Two AZD1222 administrations were followed by greater Spike-specific TCR breadth and depth.

The material was peripheral blood, obtained on day 0 of AZD1222 vaccination. The V and J genes are TRBV27 and TRBJ2-7, with 7 positions matching TRBD1. The TCR comes from an adult in good health. CDR3 sequence reads: CANPTGPHPYEQYF. The CDR3, as DNA: TGTGCCAATCCGACAGGGCCCCATCCTTACGAGCAGTACTTC.